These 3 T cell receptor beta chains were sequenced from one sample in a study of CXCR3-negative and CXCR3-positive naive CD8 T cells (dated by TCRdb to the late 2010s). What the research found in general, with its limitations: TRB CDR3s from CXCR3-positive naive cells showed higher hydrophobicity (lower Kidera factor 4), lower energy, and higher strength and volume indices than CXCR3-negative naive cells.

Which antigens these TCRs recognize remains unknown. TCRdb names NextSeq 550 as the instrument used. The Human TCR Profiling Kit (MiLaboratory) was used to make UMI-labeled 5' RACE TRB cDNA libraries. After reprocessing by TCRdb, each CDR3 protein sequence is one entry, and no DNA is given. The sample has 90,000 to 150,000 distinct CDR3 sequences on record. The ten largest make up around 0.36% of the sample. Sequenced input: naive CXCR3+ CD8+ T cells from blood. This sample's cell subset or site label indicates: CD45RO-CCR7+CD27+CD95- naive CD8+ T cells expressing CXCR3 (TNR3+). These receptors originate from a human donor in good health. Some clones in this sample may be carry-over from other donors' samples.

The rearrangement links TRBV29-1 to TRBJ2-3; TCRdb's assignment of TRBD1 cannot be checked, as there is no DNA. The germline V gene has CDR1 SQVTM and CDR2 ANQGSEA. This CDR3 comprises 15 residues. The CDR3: CSVDVRGAREDTQYF.

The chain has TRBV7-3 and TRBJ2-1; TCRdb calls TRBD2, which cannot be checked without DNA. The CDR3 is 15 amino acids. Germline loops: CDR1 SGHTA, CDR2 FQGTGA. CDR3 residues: CASSLILAGYNEQFF.

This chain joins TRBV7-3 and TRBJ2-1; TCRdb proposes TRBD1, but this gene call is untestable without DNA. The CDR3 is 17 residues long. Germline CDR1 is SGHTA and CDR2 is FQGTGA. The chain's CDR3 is CASSLTARTGAYNEQFF.